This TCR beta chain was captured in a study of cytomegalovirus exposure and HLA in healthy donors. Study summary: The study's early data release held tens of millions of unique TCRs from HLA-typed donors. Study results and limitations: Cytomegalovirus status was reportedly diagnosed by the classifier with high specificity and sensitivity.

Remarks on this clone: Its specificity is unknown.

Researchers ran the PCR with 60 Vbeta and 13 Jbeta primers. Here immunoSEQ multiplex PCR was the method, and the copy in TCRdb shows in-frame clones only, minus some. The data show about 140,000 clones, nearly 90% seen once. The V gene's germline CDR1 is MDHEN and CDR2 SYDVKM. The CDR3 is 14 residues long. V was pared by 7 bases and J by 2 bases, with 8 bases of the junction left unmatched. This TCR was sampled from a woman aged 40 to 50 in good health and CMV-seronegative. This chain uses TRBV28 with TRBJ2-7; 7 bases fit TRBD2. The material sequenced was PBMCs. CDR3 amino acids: CASTPAGSAYEQYF. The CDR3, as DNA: TGTGCCAGCACCCCAGCGGGATCAGCCTACGAGCAGTACTTC.